This T cell receptor beta chain was recovered during a study of cytomegalovirus exposure and HLA in healthy donors. Turning to this clone: What it binds is not known.

The study's findings and limits: The study flagged some 180 TCR beta chains as cytomegalovirus-associated. Later analysis identified 16,000 or so TCR beta sequences associated with HLA alleles, using a false discovery rate threshold of 0.05.

Germline CDR1 is MNHEY and CDR2 is SVGAGI. The CDR3 has 14 amino acids. Trimming cost V 8 bases and J 2 bases; bases outside gene matches: 5. PCR employed 60 Vbeta and 13 Jbeta primers. The table came from immunoSEQ multiplex PCR; TCRdb's copy has only in-frame clones and leaves some out. The sample lists over 100,000 clones, approximately 80% occurring once. This sequence joins TRBV6-5 and TRBJ1-5; 8 bases are shared with TRBD1. Sequenced input: PBMCs. This TCR came from a female donor in good health and CMV-seronegative. For the CDR3, the DNA is TGTGCCAGCGGTACAGGGGGAGGCAATCAGCCCCAGCATTTT. Residues: CASGTGGGNQPQHF.